Below, one T cell receptor (beta chain) is given with its context. These data originate in a study of control samples from healthy donors and cancer patients. Sequencing was performed with immunoSEQ multiplex PCR; in TCRdb, only in-frame clones are kept and a portion is missing. The data show some 120,000 clones, roughly 92% seen once. The sequencing input was PBMCs. This sequence originates from an elderly man with head and neck cancer.

CDR3 loop: CASSREQGTEAFF. CDR3 coding DNA: TGCGCCAGCAGCCGGGAACAGGGCACTGAAGCTTTCTTT. This rearrangement joins TRBV5-1 to TRBJ1-1; perhaps TRBD1 as D (6 bases). V lost 4 bases to trimming and J lost 4 bases, with 11 bases between them. The CDR3 extends over 13 amino acids. The germline V gene has CDR1 SGHRS and CDR2 YFSETQ.